A single sample is the source of the 12 T cell receptor beta chains below, sequenced in a study of T cells in Graves' hyperthyroidism and ophthalmopathy. TCR beta CDR3 region amplification was performed from RNA transcripts. The HTBI primer set was used in a first-round RT-PCR of the TCR CDR3. One entry per CDR3 protein results from TCRdb running MiXCR on the multiplex PCR reads. The table has about 700,000 distinct CDR3 sequences, 14% seen once; the top ten hold roughly 10%. The sequencing sample was made of blood. These receptor sequences come from a woman between 18 and 29 years old with Graves' hyperthyroidism.

This clonotype was seen ten or more times. Written as DNA, the CDR3 is TGTGCCAGCAGTGAAGGGGTAGTGGGACCCTACGAGCAGTACTTC. Translation gives CASSEGVVGPYEQYF. The V call is TRBV2, the J call TRBJ2-7, with D possibly being TRBD1 or TRBD2 (5 bases each). Looked up from germline, CDR1 is SNHLY and CDR2 is FYNNEI. This CDR3 spans 15 amino acids. V gave up 1 base and J gave up 2 bases, with 12 bases separating them. Full variable domain (missing parts from reference TRBV2 and TRBJ2-7): EPEVTQTPSHQVTQMGQEVILRCVPISNHLYFYWYRQILGQKVEFLVSFYNNEISEKSEIFDDQFSVERPDGSNFTLKIRSTKLEDSAMYFCASSEGVVGPYEQYFGPGTRLTVT.

This clonotype was found many times. CDR3 DNA: TGTGCCAGCAATGTGGGGACAGCAGAAGAGACCCAGTACTTC. It yields the protein CASNVGTAEETQYF. This chain connects TRBV2 to TRBJ2-5; 7 bases line up with TRBD1. Germline V lookup: CDR1 SNHLY, CDR2 FYNNEI. V was clipped by 7 bases and J by 3 bases; unmatched bases: 8. The CDR3 runs to 14 residues.

The rearrangement uses TRBV14 and TRBJ2-2, with D maybe TRBD1 (6 bases). Germline V CDR1 and CDR2: SGHDN, FVKESK. Deletions cut 4 bases from V and 5 bases from J, with 14 bases between. This CDR3 has 15 amino acids. Written as DNA, the CDR3 is TGTGCCAGCAGCCCCTCCTTCCAGGGGACCGGGGAGCTGTTTTTT. Its translation: CASSPSFQGTGELFF.

This clonotype has ten or more counts. V usage is TRBV28 and J usage is TRBJ2-1; D perhaps matches TRBD2 (5 bases). The CDR3 has 15 residues. In germline, CDR1 is MDHEN, CDR2 SYDVKM. The ends were cut back, 6 bases at V and 2 bases at J, with 14 bases in the middle. In DNA, the CDR3 is TGTGCCAGCAGCCCGGGATCCTCGACCTACAATGAGCAGTTCTTC. Translation gives CASSPGSSTYNEQFF.

Only a few counts were recorded for this clonotype. This rearrangement joins TRBV14 to TRBJ1-3; no firm D call. Trimming took off 3 bases at V and 0 bases at J, with 9 bases between the two ends. Germline V gene lookup returns CDR1 SGHDN and CDR2 FVKESK. This CDR3 spans 15 amino acids. The CDR3 spells CASSQGISSGNTIYF. CDR3 nucleotide sequence: TGTGCCAGCAGCCAGGGAATCAGCTCTGGAAACACCATATATTTT. Drawing the rest from reference TRBV14 and TRBJ1-3, the complete variable domain is EAGVTQFPSHSVIEKGQTVTLRCDPISGHDNLYWYRRVMGKEIKFLLHFVKESKQDESGMPNNRFLAERTGGTYSTLKVQPAELEDSGVYFCASSQGISSGNTIYFGEGSWLTVV.

This clonotype was seen a handful of times. The rearrangement joins TRBV13 to TRBJ2-2; D may be TRBD1 (5 bases). Germline CDR1 and CDR2: PRHDT and FYEKMQ (reference sequence). The CDR3 has 17 amino acids. The germline V and J ends were trimmed by 0 bases and 5 bases, with 16 bases remaining between them. The CDR3: CASSLGQNAGLTGELFF. The CDR3 nucleotides are TGTGCCAGCAGCTTAGGCCAGAACGCAGGGTTAACCGGGGAGCTGTTTTTT.

There are a few counts of this clonotype. The V gene is TRBV6-1, the J gene TRBJ2-1, with unresolved D. Trimming stripped 4 bases from V and 7 bases from J, with 11 bases between. The CDR3 covers 13 residues. Germline CDR1 MNHNS, CDR2 SASEGT. The CDR3 reads CASSAPMQNEQFF. The CDR3 region has the DNA TGTGCCAGCAGTGCTCCGATGCAAAATGAGCAGTTCTTC.

At least ten counts were recorded for this clonotype. The rearrangement uses TRBV13 and TRBJ1-4, with a weak D call TRBD1 (6 bases). Per the germline V gene, CDR1 is PRHDT and CDR2 is FYEKMQ (reference sequence). V shed 7 bases and J shed 4 bases, with 19 bases lying between them. This CDR3 region has 16 residues. The chain's CDR3 is CASNAGLGHRNEKLFF. CDR3 bases: TGTGCCAGCAACGCCGGCTTGGGACATCGTAATGAAAAACTGTTTTTT.

Ten or more counts support this clonotype. CDR3 nucleotide sequence: TGTGCCAGCAGCGAGCGAATGCCTTGGACTAGCGGGAGTGCACTCCCCTACAATGAGCAGTTCTTC. Translation gives CASSERMPWTSGSALPYNEQFF. The chain uses TRBV6-1 and TRBJ2-1; 13 nucleotides match TRBD2. Losses at the gene ends were 6 bases for V and 2 bases for J; bases not matched to a gene: 22. CDR3 length equals 22 residues. CDR1 and CDR2 from the germline V gene are MNHNS and SASEGT.

This clonotype has at least ten counts. The V gene is TRBV13, the J gene TRBJ1-2; no clear D gene. Between the trimmed V and J ends, which lost 5 bases and 4 bases, there was a span of 11 bases. Germline CDR1 PRHDT, CDR2 FYEKMQ (reference sequence). The CDR3 is made up of 13 amino acids. The CDR3 DNA is TGTGCCAGCAGCGCCCGGGGTTTCTATGGCTACACCTTC. Its protein is CASSARGFYGYTF.

The V and J genes are TRBV9 and TRBJ2-2; D is unresolved. V shed 0 bases and J shed 4 bases, with 7 bases lying between them. The CDR3 runs to 14 residues. Germline CDR1 and CDR2: SGDLS and YYNGEE. CDR3 sequence reads: CASSVGRGTGELFF. CDR3 in DNA: TGTGCCAGCAGCGTAGGGCGAGGCACCGGGGAGCTGTTTTTT.

V usage is TRBV9 and J usage is TRBJ2-1; TRBD2 aligns across 16 bases. From germline, CDR1 is SGDLS and CDR2 YYNGEE. The CDR3 sequence is 19 residues long. V shed 3 bases, J shed 6 bases, and the junction held 12 bases outside the gene matches. The CDR3 loop reads CASSASGLAGGTPSNEQFF. The CDR3 coding sequence is TGTGCCAGCAGCGCCTCGGGACTAGCGGGAGGGACACCCAGCAATGAGCAGTTCTTC.